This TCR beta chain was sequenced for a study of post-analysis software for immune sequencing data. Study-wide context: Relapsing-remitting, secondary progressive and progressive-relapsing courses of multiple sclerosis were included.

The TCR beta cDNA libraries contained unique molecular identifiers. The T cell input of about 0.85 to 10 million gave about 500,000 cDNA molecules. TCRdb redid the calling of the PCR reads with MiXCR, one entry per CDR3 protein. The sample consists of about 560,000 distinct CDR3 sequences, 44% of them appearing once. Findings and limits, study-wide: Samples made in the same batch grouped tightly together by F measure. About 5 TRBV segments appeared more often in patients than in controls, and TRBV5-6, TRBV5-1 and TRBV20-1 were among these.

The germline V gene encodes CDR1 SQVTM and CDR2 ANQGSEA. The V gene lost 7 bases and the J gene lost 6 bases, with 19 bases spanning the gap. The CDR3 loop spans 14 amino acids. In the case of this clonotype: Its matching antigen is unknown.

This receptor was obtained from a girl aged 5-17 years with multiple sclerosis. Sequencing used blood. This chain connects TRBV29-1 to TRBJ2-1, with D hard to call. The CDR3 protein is CSALGSSEINEQFF. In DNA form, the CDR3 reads TGCAGCGCTTTGGGGTCCTCCGAGATCAATGAGCAGTTCTTC.